Below, 3 T cell receptor beta chains from the same sample are listed, as sequenced in a study of persistence of HIV-infected CD4 T cells. Stimulation used 8.5 to 10 ug/mL lysate from CMV-infected fibroblasts. Sorted nonresponding memory CD4+ T cells were CD40L-negative, CD69-negative, CD45RO-high. For these receptors, no antigen is known. Sequencing used immunoSEQ version 4 in survey mode. Profiled with immunoSEQ multiplex PCR; TCRdb holds only in-frame clones, not every one. Of approximately 30,000 clones in the sample, 82% are singletons; the top ten hold around 6.6%. Sequencing used CD4+ T cells sorted from PBMCs after approximately 19-hour stimulation, obtained from a patient who received antiretroviral therapy. These receptors were obtained from an adult woman with HIV who was CMV-seropositive.

The gene calls are TRBV13 and TRBJ2-7; 9 positions match TRBD1. The CDR3 is made up of 15 amino acids. Germline CDR1 and CDR2: PRHDT and FYEKMQ (reference sequence). The junction had 6 bases not matched to a gene; V was cut back by 5 bases and J by 1 base. The CDR3 DNA reads TGTGCCAGCAGCCCAACCGGGACAGGGTCCTACGAGCAGTACTTC. Encoded protein: CASSPTGTGSYEQYF.

The chain is built from TRBV6-6 and TRBJ2-1; 10 bases line up with TRBD2. Germline trimming cut 4 bases from V and 6 bases from J; bases unmatched to any gene: 9. The CDR3 extends over 16 amino acids. The germline CDR1 and CDR2 sequences are MNHNY and SVGAGI (reference sequence). The CDR3 DNA reads TGTGCCAGCAGTTCCCCTAGCGGGAGTGGGAGCAATGAGCAGTTCTTC. Residues: CASSSPSGSGSNEQFF.

This clone came up a few times. The V call is TRBV5-4, the J call TRBJ2-5, with D uncertain. Trimming left V 0 bases short and J 0 bases short, with 6 bases between. The CDR3 contains 14 residues. Germline values: CDR1 SGHNT, CDR2 YYREEE (reference sequence). The CDR3 DNA reads TGTGCCAGCAGCTTGGGGCAGAACCAAGAGACCCAGTACTTC. Translating it yields CASSLGQNQETQYF.